These 18 T cell receptor beta chains originate from one sample sequenced in a study of T cells in Graves' hyperthyroidism and ophthalmopathy. TCR beta CDR3 regions were amplified from RNA transcripts. A first-round RT-PCR of the TCR CDR3 used the HTBI primer set. MiXCR, run by TCRdb on the multiplex PCR reads, gives a single entry per CDR3 protein. The sample lists about 610,000 distinct CDR3 sequences, 16% occurring once. The sample was blood. These receptors were obtained from a woman between 40 and 50 years old with Graves' ophthalmopathy.

This clonotype was counted at least ten times. V usage is TRBV18 and J usage is TRBJ2-7, with a weak D call TRBD1 (5 bases). Germline CDR1 and CDR2: KGHSH and LQKENI. V gave up 6 bases and J gave up 0 bases, with 15 bases separating them. The CDR3 consists of 15 residues. CDR3 sequence (DNA): TGTGCCAGCTCGTCAACACAACAGGTCTCCTACGAGCAGTACTTC. Translated, it gives CASSSTQQVSYEQYF. The full variable domain, its missing parts supplied by reference TRBV18 and TRBJ2-7, is NAGVMQNPRHLVRRRGQEARLRCSPMKGHSHVYWYRQLPEEGLKFMVYLQKENIIDESGMPKERFSAEFPKEGPSILRIQQVVRGDSAAYFCASSSTQQVSYEQYFGPGTRLTVT.

There are many counts of this clonotype. CDR3 protein: CASSLGSGPLGYTF. The CDR3 DNA is TGTGCCAGCAGTTTAGGTTCCGGGCCTTTAGGCTACACCTTC. The rearrangement uses TRBV12-3 or TRBV12-4 and TRBJ1-2; D is uncertain. This CDR3 spans 14 amino acids. V shed 1 base and J shed 8 bases, with 14 bases lying between them.

This clonotype was counted a few times. V gene TRBV12-3 or TRBV12-4 combines with J gene TRBJ1-2; D call uncertain. The CDR3 runs to 12 residues. Trimming stripped 9 bases from V and 6 bases from J, with 14 bases between. CDR3: CARNSSRHGYTF. In nucleotides, the CDR3 is TGTGCCAGAAACTCCAGTAGGCATGGCTACACCTTC.

This clonotype was picked up many times. This chain uses TRBV2 with TRBJ2-2; D might be TRBD1 (5 bases). V was pared by 2 bases and J by 6 bases, with 10 bases between. The V gene's germline CDR1 is SNHLY and CDR2 FYNNEI. The CDR3 has 14 residues. CDR3 residues: CASSEQGTAGELFF. CDR3 bases: TGTGCCAGCAGTGAACAGGGAACGGCCGGGGAGCTGTTTTTT.

The rearrangement links TRBV4-1 to TRBJ1-5, with no clear D. The V end lost 1 base, the J end lost 0 bases, and 10 bases lay between the germline ends. Germline-derived CDR1 and CDR2 are MGHRA and YSYEKL. The CDR3 loop spans 16 amino acids. CDR3 region: CASSQVVGDSNQPQHF. The CDR3 DNA reads TGCGCCAGCAGCCAAGTAGTCGGGGATAGCAATCAGCCCCAGCATTTT.

This rearrangement joins TRBV10-2 to TRBJ1-6; D gene unclear. Germline lookup yields CDR1 WSHSY and CDR2 SAAADI. V was shortened by 0 bases and J by 7 bases, with 13 bases between the two germline ends. There are 16 residues in the CDR3. This CDR3 reads CASSESQDSVNSPLHF. DNA for the CDR3: TGCGCCAGCAGTGAGTCCCAGGACTCAGTCAATTCACCCCTCCACTTT.

This clonotype has just a few counts. The chain uses TRBV6-2 or TRBV6-3 and TRBJ1-5; 8 nucleotides line up with TRBD1. This CDR3 has 13 amino acids. V gave up 5 bases and J gave up 7 bases; unmatched junction bases: 4. CDR1 MNHEY and CDR2 SVGEGT come from the germline V gene. The CDR3 protein is CASSGDRGQPQHF. CDR3 DNA sequence: TGTGCCAGCAGTGGAGACAGGGGCCAGCCCCAGCATTTT.

Ten or more counts support this clonotype. This chain links TRBV6-1 with TRBJ2-5, with 7 bases matching TRBD2. V was clipped by 8 bases and J by 4 bases; unmatched bases: 7. Per the germline V gene, CDR1 is MNHNS and CDR2 is SASEGT. The CDR3 spans 13 residues. CDR3 sequence: CASGGPGGETQYF. The CDR3 DNA is TGTGCCAGCGGCGGGCCGGGGGGAGAGACCCAGTACTTC.

This clonotype occurred many times. This CDR3 reads CASSGTGQNQPQHF. CDR3 DNA sequence: TGTGCCAGCAGTGGGACAGGGCAGAATCAGCCCCAGCATTTT. V is TRBV2 and J is TRBJ1-5, with 8 nucleotides matching TRBD1. This CDR3 spans 14 amino acids. Germline V gene lookup returns CDR1 SNHLY and CDR2 FYNNEI. The V gene end was trimmed by 4 bases and the J gene end by 4 bases; junction bases not matched to a gene: 3. Complete variable domain (other parts from reference TRBV2 and TRBJ1-5): EPEVTQTPSHQVTQMGQEVILRCVPISNHLYFYWYRQILGQKVEFLVSFYNNEISEKSEIFDDQFSVERPDGSNFTLKIRSTKLEDSAMYFCASSGTGQNQPQHFGDGTRLSIL.

This clonotype was counted many times. This chain uses TRBV7-2 with TRBJ2-5; D call uncertain. V lost 1 base and J 1 base, leaving 7 bases between the germline ends. The CDR3 has 14 residues. CDR1 SGHTA and CDR2 FQGNSA come from the germline V gene. Written as DNA, the CDR3 is TGTGCCAGCAGCTTAGTGGGCATCCAAGAGACCCAGTACTTC. It specifies CASSLVGIQETQYF.

The J gene is TRBJ1-4, the V gene TRBV6-1; D remains ambiguous. CDR1 MNHNS and CDR2 SASEGT come from the germline V gene. Between the trimmed V and J ends, which lost 6 bases and 0 bases, there was a span of 11 bases. The CDR3 runs 15 residues. The CDR3 DNA reads as TGTGCCAGCAGCGCCGTCGATACAACTAATGAAAAACTGTTTTTT. This gives the protein CASSAVDTTNEKLFF.

As regards this clonotype: Relative to the germline gene, one junction end is altered; a read error may explain this. The V call is TRBV5-1, the J call TRBJ2-3, with D possibly matching TRBD2 (6 bases). Germline V lookup: CDR1 SGHRS, CDR2 YFSETQ. The CDR3 is made up of 15 amino acids. The chain's CDR3 is CTSSTLEGTTDTQYF. The DNA of the CDR3 is TGCACCAGCAGCACCCTGGAGGGTACCACAGATACGCAGTATTTT.

The chain recombines TRBV27 with TRBJ2-3; tentatively, D is TRBD2 (5 bases). V lost 4 bases, J lost 1 base, and 15 bases lay in between. CDR3 length: 16 residues. Per the germline V gene, CDR1 is MNHEY and CDR2 is SMNVEV (reference sequence). The DNA of the CDR3 is TGTGCCAGCAGTTATAGTCGGGTCGGGGGCACAGATACGCAGTATTTT. This gives the protein CASSYSRVGGTDTQYF.

This clonotype came up many times. The chain employs TRBV15 and TRBJ2-1; 7 bases map to TRBD2. Trimming took 5 bases from V and 6 from J; bases not matched to a gene: 7. Germline CDR1 and CDR2: LNHNV and YYDKDF (reference sequence). The CDR3 runs to 14 residues. The CDR3 sequence is CATSFRLALNEQFF. The CDR3 bases are TGTGCCACCAGCTTCAGACTAGCTCTCAATGAGCAGTTCTTC.

The chain uses TRBV19 and TRBJ1-5; the D gene is possibly TRBD1 (6 bases). V was pared by 5 bases and J by 2 bases, with 10 bases between. Germline loops: CDR1 LNHDA, CDR2 SQIVND (reference sequence). CDR3 length: 14 residues. The CDR3 spells CASSRSGGNQPQHF. CDR3 bases: TGTGCCAGTAGTCGGTCAGGGGGCAATCAGCCCCAGCATTTT.

This clonotype turned up a few times. The chain recombines TRBV2 with TRBJ2-5; D is ambiguous. V was cut by 4 bases and J by 5 bases, with 8 bases left in between. Germline values: CDR1 SNHLY, CDR2 FYNNEI. The CDR3 loop spans 12 amino acids. The CDR3 DNA reads TGTGCCAGCAGTGTGTTAGTCGAGACCCAGTACTTC. Protein: CASSVLVETQYF.

V and J are TRBV7-3 and TRBJ2-7, with D possibly being TRBD2 (5 bases). CDR1 is SGHTA, CDR2 FQGTGA, per germline. V was cut by 9 bases and J by 9 bases, with 21 bases left in between. There are 13 residues in the CDR3. The CDR3 sequence: CARTFRIIGGQYF. The CDR3 DNA sequence: TGTGCCAGAACGTTTAGGATAATCGGAGGGCAGTACTTC.

This clonotype was found many times. V gene TRBV20-1 combines with J gene TRBJ2-3; 7 nucleotides align to TRBD1. V trimming: 0 bases; J trimming: 1 base; junction bases outside the gene matches: 7. CDR1 DFQATT and CDR2 SNEGSKA come from the germline V gene (reference sequence). This CDR3 spans 16 amino acids. CDR3 sequence reads: CSARDLEDRRTDTQYF. CDR3 nucleotide sequence: TGCAGTGCTAGAGATTTGGAGGACAGGCGCACAGATACGCAGTATTTT.